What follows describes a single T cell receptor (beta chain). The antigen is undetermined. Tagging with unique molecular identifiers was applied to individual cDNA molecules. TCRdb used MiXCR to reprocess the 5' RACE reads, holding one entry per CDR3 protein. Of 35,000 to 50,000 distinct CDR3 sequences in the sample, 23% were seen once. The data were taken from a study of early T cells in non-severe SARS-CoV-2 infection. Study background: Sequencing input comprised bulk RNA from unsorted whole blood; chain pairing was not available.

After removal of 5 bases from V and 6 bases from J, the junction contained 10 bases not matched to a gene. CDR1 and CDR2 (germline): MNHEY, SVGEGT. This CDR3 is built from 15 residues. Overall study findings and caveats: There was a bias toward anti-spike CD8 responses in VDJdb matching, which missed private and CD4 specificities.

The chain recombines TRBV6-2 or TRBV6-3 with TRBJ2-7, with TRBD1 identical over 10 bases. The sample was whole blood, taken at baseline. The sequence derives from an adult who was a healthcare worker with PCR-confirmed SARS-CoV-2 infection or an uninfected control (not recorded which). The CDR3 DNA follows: TGTGCCAGCAGTAAAGCCGGGACAGGGGCTGGCGAGCAGTACTTC. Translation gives CASSKAGTGAGEQYF.